This T cell receptor beta chain stems from a study of T cell repertoires in cytomegalovirus infection. The study, taken as a whole, reports: Cumulative frequency of public TCR beta families picked out carriers of CMV plus the relevant HLA. Dominant in the ex vivo response were TCR beta clonotypes restricted by HLA-C and specific for CMV.

This clonotype has only a few counts. The target antigen is unknown. The germline gives CDR1 MNHEY, CDR2 SVGAGI. Germline trimming cut 4 bases from V and 7 bases from J; bases unmatched to any gene: 3. CDR3 size: 13 residues. TCRdb passed the reads through MiXCR, listing each CDR3 protein once. Among fewer than 550,000 distinct CDR3 sequences listed, around a quarter were seen once. The sequence derives from a human donor in good health (CMV status not recorded). Some clones in this sample may be carry-over from other donors' samples. What was sequenced was PBMCs. The gene calls are TRBV6-5 and TRBJ1-4; 7 bases map to TRBD1. The CDR3 loop reads CASSSGTAEKLFF. CDR3 DNA sequence: TGTGCCAGCAGTTCCGGGACAGCTGAAAAACTGTTTTTT.